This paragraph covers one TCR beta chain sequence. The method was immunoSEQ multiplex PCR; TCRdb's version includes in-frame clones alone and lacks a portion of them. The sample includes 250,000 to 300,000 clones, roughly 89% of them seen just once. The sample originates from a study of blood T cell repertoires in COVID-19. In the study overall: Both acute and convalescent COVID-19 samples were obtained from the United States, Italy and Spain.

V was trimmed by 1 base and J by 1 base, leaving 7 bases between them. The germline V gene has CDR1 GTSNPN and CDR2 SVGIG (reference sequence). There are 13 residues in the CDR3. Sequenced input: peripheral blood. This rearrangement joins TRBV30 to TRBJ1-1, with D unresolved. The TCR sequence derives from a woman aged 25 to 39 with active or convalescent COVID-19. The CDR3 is CAWSAQRNTEAFF. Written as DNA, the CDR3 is TGTGCCTGGAGTGCACAGAGGAACACTGAAGCTTTCTTT.